The rows below give T cell receptor beta chains drawn from one sample of a study of CD8 T cells in Susac syndrome. TCRdb re-derived calls from the immunoSEQ multiplex PCR reads in MiXCR, one entry per CDR3 protein. The table includes some 150,000 distinct CDR3 sequences, 85% to 95% detected once. The sample taken for sequencing was CD4+ T cells from PBMCs. These receptors were obtained from a human donor with Susac syndrome. Each CDR3 is given with its conserved first and last residue. Fields, in order: V gene, J gene, clone size, D gene, CDR3 protein, CDR3 DNA. A D gene is named only where the DNA matches it firmly. The size field is filled for only some rows; it gives once, few, many or a size class.

TRBV6-5	TRBJ2-2	once	NA	CASSLTATGELFF	TGTGCCAGCAGCTTAACCGCGACCGGGGAGCTGTTTTTT
TRBV9	TRBJ1-2	NA	NA	CASSVAGSAYGYTF	TGTGCCAGCAGCGTAGCCGGCTCTGCTTATGGCTACACCTTC
TRBV29-1	TRBJ1-5	NA	NA	CSVEGNSDQPQHF	TGCAGCGTTGAAGGGAACTCGGATCAGCCCCAGCATTTT
TRBV5-1	TRBJ2-3	NA	NA	CASRSGTDTQYF	TGCGCCAGCAGGTCGGGCACAGATACGCAGTATTTT
TRBV29-1	TRBJ1-2	NA	NA	CSTGLRGAGYTF	TGCAGCACGGGACTCCGGGGAGCTGGCTACACCTTC
TRBV7-9	TRBJ2-1	once	TRBD1	CASSLALDRGNEQFF	TGTGCCAGCAGCTTAGCGCTGGACAGGGGCAATGAGCAGTTCTTC
TRBV25-1	TRBJ2-1	NA	TRBD2	CASSPNIFSAGGSLEQFF	TGTGCCAGCAGTCCGAATATATTCTCAGCGGGGGGATCCCTTGAGCAGTTCTTC
TRBV20-1	TRBJ2-3	NA	NA	CSASGDADTQYF	TGCAGTGCTAGCGGGGACGCAGATACGCAGTATTTT
TRBV3-1	TRBJ2-5	NA	TRBD1	CASSYRGGRETQYF	TGTGCCAGCAGCTACAGGGGTGGTCGGGAGACCCAGTACTTC
TRBV20-1	TRBJ2-1	NA	TRBD2	CSASRLAGFGEQFF	TGCAGTGCTAGTCGACTAGCGGGGTTCGGTGAGCAGTTCTTC
TRBV20-1	TRBJ2-3	once	NA	CSAPWMGREDTQYF	TGCAGTGCCCCATGGATGGGTCGGGAAGATACGCAGTATTTT
TRBV20-1	TRBJ1-5	NA	NA	CSATKGGSNQPQHF	TGCAGTGCTACAAAGGGAGGAAGCAATCAGCCCCAGCATTTT
TRBV20-1	TRBJ1-2	NA	NA	CSARPSDAALANYGYTF	TGCAGTGCTAGACCCAGTGACGCGGCTCTAGCTAACTATGGCTACACCTTC
TRBV6-5	TRBJ2-5	NA	NA	CASSYRPIGWRREETQYF	TGTGCCAGCAGTTACCGACCCATTGGCTGGCGCCGAGAGGAGACCCAGTACTTC
TRBV14	TRBJ2-5	NA	NA	CASSPGTVRLVETQYF	TGTGCCAGCAGCCCGGGCACCGTGAGGTTGGTGGAGACCCAGTACTTC
TRBV9	TRBJ1-5	once	NA	CASSVGPDNQPQHF	TGTGCCAGCAGCGTAGGTCCGGACAATCAGCCCCAGCATTTT
TRBV7-9	TRBJ1-5	NA	NA	CASSLAFGGLNQPQHF	TGTGCCAGCAGCTTAGCGTTCGGGGGCCTCAATCAGCCCCAGCATTTT
TRBV18	TRBJ1-1	NA	NA	CASSRQANTEAFF	TGTGCCAGCTCCCGACAGGCGAACACTGAAGCTTTCTTT
TRBV29-1	TRBJ1-2	NA	TRBD1	CSVFVSQGTDYGYTF	TGCAGCGTATTTGTATCACAGGGGACGGACTATGGCTACACCTTC
TRBV12-5	TRBJ2-1	once	NA	CASGPNREVRNEQFF	TGTGCTAGTGGACCCAACAGGGAAGTTAGGAATGAGCAGTTCTTC
TRBV18	TRBJ2-5	once	NA	CASSPLTSAQETQYF	TGTGCCAGCTCACCCCTGACAAGCGCCCAAGAGACCCAGTACTTC
TRBV6-5	TRBJ2-7	NA	NA	CASRALGHYEQYF	TGTGCCAGCAGAGCCCTGGGACACTACGAGCAGTACTTC
TRBV20-1	TRBJ1-1	NA	TRBD1	CSARDQWDRGRGTEAFF	TGCAGTGCTAGAGATCAATGGGACAGGGGGCGAGGTACTGAAGCTTTCTTT
TRBV5-1	TRBJ2-2	NA	NA	CASNLGQGTGELFF	TGCGCCAGCAACCTCGGGCAGGGGACCGGGGAGCTGTTTTTT
TRBV6-6	TRBJ1-2	NA	NA	CASSPERGYGYTF	TGTGCCAGCAGCCCGGAGAGAGGCTATGGCTACACCTTC
TRBV20-1	TRBJ1-6	NA	NA	CSARETAGFNSPLHF	TGCAGTGCTAGAGAGACGGCAGGTTTTAATTCACCCCTCCACTTT
TRBV9	TRBJ1-1	NA	NA	CASSVEENTEAFF	TGTGCCAGCAGCGTAGAGGAGAACACTGAAGCTTTCTTT
TRBV29-1	TRBJ2-1	NA	TRBD2	CSGWGGGSYNEQFF	TGCAGCGGCTGGGGCGGGGGATCCTACAATGAGCAGTTCTTC
TRBV20-1	TRBJ2-3	NA	TRBD1	CSAEDRRTSTDTQYF	TGCAGTGCCGAGGACAGGCGGACTAGCACAGATACGCAGTATTTT
TRBV12-3/TRBV12-4	TRBJ1-1	NA	TRBD1	CASIRGLTEAFF	TGTGCCAGCATCAGGGGGCTCACTGAAGCTTTCTTT
TRBV20-1	TRBJ2-7	NA	NA	CSVKELRGSSYEQYF	TGCAGTGTCAAAGAGCTAAGGGGATCATCCTACGAGCAGTACTTC
TRBV29-1	TRBJ1-2	NA	NA	CSVGDGYTF	TGCAGCGTTGGAGATGGCTACACCTTC
TRBV10-3	TRBJ1-2	NA	NA	CAISDPVRFRGYTF	TGTGCCATCAGTGACCCCGTGAGGTTTCGTGGCTACACCTTC
TRBV2	TRBJ2-1	NA	NA	CASSRNEQFF	TGTGCCAGCAGTCGTAATGAGCAGTTCTTC
TRBV7-2	TRBJ2-5	NA	TRBD1	CASSFAIIRDRGGDQYF	TGTGCCAGCAGCTTTGCGATTATCCGGGACAGGGGCGGGGACCAGTACTTC
TRBV12-3/TRBV12-4	TRBJ2-5	NA	NA	CASSSGETQYF	TGTGCCAGCAGCTCCGGGGAGACCCAGTACTTC
TRBV2	TRBJ1-2	once	TRBD1	CASSEPPGQGSGYTF	TGTGCCAGCAGTGAACCGCCGGGACAGGGGTCTGGCTACACCTTC
TRBV29-1	TRBJ1-1	NA	NA	CSASGRNEAFF	TGCAGCGCGAGCGGCCGGAATGAAGCTTTCTTT
TRBV7-8	TRBJ1-6	NA	NA	CASSETPDSPLHF	TGTGCCAGCAGCGAGACCCCCGATTCACCCCTCCACTTT
TRBV25-1	TRBJ2-7	NA	NA	CASSEYRDGGYEQYF	TGTGCCAGCAGTGAATACCGGGACGGGGGCTACGAGCAGTACTTC
TRBV29-1	TRBJ2-6	NA	TRBD2	CSAVGGSSGANVLTF	TGCAGCGCTGTGGGGGGGTCCTCTGGGGCCAACGTCCTGACTTTC
TRBV29-1	TRBJ2-1	NA	NA	CSVEDWTVSSYNEQFF	TGCAGCGTTGAAGACTGGACAGTTAGCTCCTACAATGAGCAGTTCTTC
TRBV18	TRBJ1-1	NA	NA	CASSREASVLVNTEAFF	TGTGCCAGCTCACGGGAGGCATCGGTCTTGGTGAACACTGAAGCTTTCTTT
TRBV20-1	TRBJ2-7	NA	TRBD2	CSAVGYRGGGTYEQYF	TGCAGTGCTGTCGGGTACCGGGGGGGCGGTACCTACGAGCAGTACTTC
TRBV3-1	TRBJ1-2	NA	NA	CASSQAGSPYGYTF	TGTGCCAGCAGCCAAGCCGGATCGCCCTATGGCTACACCTTC